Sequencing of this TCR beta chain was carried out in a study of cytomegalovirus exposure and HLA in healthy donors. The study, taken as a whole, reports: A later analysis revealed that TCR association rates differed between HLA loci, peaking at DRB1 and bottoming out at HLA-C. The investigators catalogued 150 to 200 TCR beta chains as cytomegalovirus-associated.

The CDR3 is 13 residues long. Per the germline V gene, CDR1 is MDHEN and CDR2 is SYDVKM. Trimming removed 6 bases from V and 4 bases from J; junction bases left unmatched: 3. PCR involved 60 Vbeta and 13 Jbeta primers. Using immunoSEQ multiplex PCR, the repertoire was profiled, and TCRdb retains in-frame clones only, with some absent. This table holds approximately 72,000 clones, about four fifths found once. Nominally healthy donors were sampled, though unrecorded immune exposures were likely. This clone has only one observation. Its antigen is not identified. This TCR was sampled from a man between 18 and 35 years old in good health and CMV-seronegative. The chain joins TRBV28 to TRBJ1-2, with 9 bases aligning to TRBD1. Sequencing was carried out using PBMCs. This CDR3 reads CASRSTGGYGYTF. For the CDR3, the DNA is TGTGCCAGCAGATCGACAGGGGGCTATGGCTACACCTTC.